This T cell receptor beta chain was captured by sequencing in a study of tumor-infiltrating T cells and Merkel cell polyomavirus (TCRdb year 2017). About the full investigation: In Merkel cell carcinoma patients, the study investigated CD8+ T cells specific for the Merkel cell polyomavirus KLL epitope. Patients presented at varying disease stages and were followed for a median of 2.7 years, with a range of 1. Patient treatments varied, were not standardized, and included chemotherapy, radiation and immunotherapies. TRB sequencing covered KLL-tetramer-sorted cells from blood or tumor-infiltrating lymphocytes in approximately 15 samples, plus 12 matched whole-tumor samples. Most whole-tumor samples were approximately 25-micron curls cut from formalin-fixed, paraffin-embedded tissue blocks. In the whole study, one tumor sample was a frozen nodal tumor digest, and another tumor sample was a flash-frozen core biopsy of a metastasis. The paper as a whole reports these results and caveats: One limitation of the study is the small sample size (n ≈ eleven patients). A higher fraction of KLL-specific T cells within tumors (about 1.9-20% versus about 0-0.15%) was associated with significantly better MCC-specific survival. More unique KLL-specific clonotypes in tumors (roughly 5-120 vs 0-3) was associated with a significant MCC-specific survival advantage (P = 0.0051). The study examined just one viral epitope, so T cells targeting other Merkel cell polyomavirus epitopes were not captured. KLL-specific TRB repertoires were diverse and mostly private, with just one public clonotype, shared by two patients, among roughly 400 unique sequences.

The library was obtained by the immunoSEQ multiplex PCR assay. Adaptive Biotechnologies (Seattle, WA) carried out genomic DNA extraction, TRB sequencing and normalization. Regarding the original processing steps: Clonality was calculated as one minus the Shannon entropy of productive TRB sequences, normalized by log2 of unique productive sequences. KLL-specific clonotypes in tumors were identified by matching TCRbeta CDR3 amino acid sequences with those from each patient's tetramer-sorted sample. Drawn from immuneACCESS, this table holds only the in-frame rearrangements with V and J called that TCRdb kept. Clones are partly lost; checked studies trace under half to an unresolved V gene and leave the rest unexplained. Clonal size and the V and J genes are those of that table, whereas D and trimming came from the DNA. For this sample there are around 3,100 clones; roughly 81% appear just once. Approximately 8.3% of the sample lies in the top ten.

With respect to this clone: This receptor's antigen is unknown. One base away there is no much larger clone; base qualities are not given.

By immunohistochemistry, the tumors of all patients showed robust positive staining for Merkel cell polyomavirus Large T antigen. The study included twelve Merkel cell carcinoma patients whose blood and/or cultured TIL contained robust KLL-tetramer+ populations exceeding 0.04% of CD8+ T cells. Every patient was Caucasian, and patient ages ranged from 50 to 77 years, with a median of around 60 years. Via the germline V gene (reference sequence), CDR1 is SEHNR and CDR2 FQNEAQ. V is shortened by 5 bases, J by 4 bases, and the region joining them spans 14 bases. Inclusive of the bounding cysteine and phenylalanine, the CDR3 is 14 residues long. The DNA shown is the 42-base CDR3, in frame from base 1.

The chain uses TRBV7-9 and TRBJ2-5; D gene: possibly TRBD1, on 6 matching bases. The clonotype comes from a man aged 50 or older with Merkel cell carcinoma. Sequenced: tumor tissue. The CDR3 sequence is CASSQDSPRETQYF. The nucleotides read TGTGCCAGCAGCCAGGACAGTCCAAGAGAGACCCAGTACTTC.